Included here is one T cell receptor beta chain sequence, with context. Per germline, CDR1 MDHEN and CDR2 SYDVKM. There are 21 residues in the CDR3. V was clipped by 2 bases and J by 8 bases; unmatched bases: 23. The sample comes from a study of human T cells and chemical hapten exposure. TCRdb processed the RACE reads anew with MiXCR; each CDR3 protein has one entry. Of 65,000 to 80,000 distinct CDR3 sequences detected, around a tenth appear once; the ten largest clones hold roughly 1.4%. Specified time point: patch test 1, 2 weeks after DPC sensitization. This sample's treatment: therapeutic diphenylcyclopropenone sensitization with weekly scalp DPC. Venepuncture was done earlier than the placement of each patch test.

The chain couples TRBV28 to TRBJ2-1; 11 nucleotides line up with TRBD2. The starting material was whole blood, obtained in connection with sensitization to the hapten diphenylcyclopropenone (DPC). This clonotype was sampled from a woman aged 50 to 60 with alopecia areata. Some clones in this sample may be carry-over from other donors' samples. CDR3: CASSLISGGASGRPRIHEQFF. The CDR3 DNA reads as TGTGCCAGCAGTTTAATCTCAGGTGGGGCTAGCGGGAGGCCGAGGATTCATGAGCAGTTCTTC.